This T cell receptor (beta chain) emerged from a study of OX40 agonist ivuxolimab in advanced cancers. Study findings and constraints: CD8+ T cells were the subset that, on average, had more expanded clones than CD4+.

Assay used: immunoSEQ multiplex PCR; TCRdb lists only in-frame clones, some missing. In the table there are around 67,000 clones, roughly nine tenths of which are singletons. On this clone itself: Its antigen is currently unknown.

Sequences were derived from CD4+ or CD8+ T cells sorted from blood, sampled in a trial of the OX40 agonist ivuxolimab. The receptor was isolated from an adult with an advanced solid tumor such as melanoma, head and neck, liver or kidney cancer.

In nucleotides, the CDR3 is TGTGCCAGCAGCTCGGGACTAGGTTCATACGAGCAGTACTTC. Protein product: CASSSGLGSYEQYF. The rearrangement uses TRBV27 and TRBJ2-7, with 8 bases aligning to TRBD2. This CDR3 comprises 14 residues. CDR1 and CDR2 from the germline V gene are MNHEY and SMNVEV (reference sequence). The V segment lost 6 bases and the J segment 4 bases; nucleotides outside the gene matches: 8.